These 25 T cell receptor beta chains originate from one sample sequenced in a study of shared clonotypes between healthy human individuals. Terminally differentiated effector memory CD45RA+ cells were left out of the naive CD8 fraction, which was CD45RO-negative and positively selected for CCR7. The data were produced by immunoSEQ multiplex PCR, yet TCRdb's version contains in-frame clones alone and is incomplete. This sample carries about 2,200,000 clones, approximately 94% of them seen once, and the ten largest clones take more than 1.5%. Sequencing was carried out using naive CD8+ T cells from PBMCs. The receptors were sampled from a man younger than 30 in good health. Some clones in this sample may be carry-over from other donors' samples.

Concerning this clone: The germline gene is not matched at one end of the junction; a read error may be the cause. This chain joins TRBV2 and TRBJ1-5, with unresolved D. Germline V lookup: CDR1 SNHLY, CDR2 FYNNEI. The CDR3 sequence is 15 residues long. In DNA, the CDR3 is TGTGCCAGCAGGGAAGACGCTCATAGCAATCAGCCCCAGCATTTT. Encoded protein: CASREDAHSNQPQHF. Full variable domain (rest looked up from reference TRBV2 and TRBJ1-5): EPEVTQTPSHQVTQMGQEVILRCVPISNHLYFYWYRQILGQKVEFLVSFYNNEISEKSEIFDDQFSVERPDGSNFTLKIRSTKLEDSAMYFCASREDAHSNQPQHFGDGTRLSIL.

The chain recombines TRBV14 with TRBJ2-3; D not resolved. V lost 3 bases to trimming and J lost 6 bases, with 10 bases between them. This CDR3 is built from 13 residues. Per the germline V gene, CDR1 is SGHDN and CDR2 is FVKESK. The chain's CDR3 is CASSHSNKDTQYF. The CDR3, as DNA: TGTGCCAGCAGCCATTCGAACAAGGATACGCAGTATTTT. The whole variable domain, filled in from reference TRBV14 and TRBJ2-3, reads EAGVTQFPSHSVIEKGQTVTLRCDPISGHDNLYWYRRVMGKEIKFLLHFVKESKQDESGMPNNRFLAERTGGTYSTLKVQPAELEDSGVYFCASSHSNKDTQYFGPGTRLTVL.

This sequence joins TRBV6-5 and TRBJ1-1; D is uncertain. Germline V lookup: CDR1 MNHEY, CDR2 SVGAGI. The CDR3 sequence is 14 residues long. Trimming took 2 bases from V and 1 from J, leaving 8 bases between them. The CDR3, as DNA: TGTGCCAGCAGTTACCGGATGGCGAACACTGAAGCTTTCTTT. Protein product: CASSYRMANTEAFF.

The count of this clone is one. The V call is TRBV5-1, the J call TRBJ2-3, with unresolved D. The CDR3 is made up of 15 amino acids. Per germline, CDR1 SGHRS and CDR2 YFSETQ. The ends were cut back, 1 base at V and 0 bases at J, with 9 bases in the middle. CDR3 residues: CASSLSWRSTDTQYF. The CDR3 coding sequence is TGCGCCAGCAGCTTGTCTTGGCGGAGCACAGATACGCAGTATTTT.

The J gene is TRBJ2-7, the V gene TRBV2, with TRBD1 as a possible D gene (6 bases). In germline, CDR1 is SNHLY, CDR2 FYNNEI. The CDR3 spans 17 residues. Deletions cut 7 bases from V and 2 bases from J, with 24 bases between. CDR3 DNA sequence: TGTGCCAGCATCAAAAACAGTGGGGGCGACATCCCCTACGAGCAGTACTTC. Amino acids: CASIKNSGGDIPYEQYF.

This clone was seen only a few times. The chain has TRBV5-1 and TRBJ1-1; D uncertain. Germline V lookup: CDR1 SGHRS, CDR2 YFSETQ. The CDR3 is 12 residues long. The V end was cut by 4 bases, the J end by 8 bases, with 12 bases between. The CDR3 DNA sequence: TGCGCCAGCAGCCACGTCCCTTCGGAAGCTTTCTTT. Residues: CASSHVPSEAFF.

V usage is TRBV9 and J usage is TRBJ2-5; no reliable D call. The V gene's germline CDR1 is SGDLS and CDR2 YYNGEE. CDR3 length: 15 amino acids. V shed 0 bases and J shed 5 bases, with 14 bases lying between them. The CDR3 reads CASSVGGGGRETQYF. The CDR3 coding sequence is TGTGCCAGCAGCGTAGGCGGCGGCGGAAGGGAGACCCAGTACTTC.

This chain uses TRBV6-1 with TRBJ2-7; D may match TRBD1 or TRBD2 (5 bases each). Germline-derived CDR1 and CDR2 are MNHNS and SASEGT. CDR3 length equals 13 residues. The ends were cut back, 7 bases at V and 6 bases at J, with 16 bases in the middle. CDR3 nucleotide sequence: TGTGCCAGCATATTGGTAGGGACCAGCGAGCAGTACTTC. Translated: CASILVGTSEQYF.

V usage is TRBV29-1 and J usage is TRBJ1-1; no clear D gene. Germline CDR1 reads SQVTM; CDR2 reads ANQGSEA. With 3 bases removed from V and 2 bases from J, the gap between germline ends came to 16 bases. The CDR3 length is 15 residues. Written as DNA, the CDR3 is TGCAGCGTTGATATGCCCGAGACACTTAACACTGAAGCTTTCTTT. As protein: CSVDMPETLNTEAFF.

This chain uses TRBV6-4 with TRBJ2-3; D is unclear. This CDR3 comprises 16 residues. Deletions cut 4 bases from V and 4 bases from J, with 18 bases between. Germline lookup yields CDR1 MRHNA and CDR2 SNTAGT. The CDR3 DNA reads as TGTGCCAGCAGTGCCACTCTGACTGGGAAAGCAGATACGCAGTATTTT. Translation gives CASSATLTGKADTQYF.

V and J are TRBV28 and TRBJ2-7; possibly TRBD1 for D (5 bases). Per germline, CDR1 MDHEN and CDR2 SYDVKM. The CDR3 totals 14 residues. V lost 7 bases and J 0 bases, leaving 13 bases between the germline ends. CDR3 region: CASTKQGDSYEQYF. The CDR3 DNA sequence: TGTGCCAGCACTAAACAAGGGGACTCCTACGAGCAGTACTTC.

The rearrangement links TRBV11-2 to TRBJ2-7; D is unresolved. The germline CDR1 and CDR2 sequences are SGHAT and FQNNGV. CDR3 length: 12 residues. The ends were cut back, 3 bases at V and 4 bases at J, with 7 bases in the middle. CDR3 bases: TGTGCCAGCAGCTTTGCCGGATACGAGCAGTACTTC. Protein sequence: CASSFAGYEQYF. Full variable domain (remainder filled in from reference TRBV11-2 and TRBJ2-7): EAGVAQSPRYKIIEKRQSVAFWCNPISGHATLYWYQQILGQGPKLLIQFQNNGVVDDSQLPKDRFSAERLKGVDSTLKIQPAKLEDSAVYLCASSFAGYEQYFGPGTRLTVT.

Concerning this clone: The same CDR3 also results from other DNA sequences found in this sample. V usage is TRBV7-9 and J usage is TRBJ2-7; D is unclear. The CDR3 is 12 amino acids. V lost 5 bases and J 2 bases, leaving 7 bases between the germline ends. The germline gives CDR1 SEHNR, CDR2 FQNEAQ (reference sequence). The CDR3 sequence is CASSAQAYEQYF. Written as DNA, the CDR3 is TGTGCCAGCAGCGCCCAAGCCTACGAGCAGTACTTC.

CDR3: CASSVPQSDTEAFF. The CDR3 DNA reads as TGTGCCAGCAGTGTGCCCCAAAGCGACACTGAAGCTTTCTTT. The J gene is TRBJ1-1, the V gene TRBV2; unclear D gene. Trimming removed 4 bases at V and 3 bases at J, with 12 bases between. Germline V gene data show CDR1 as SNHLY and CDR2 as FYNNEI. The CDR3 is 14 amino acids.

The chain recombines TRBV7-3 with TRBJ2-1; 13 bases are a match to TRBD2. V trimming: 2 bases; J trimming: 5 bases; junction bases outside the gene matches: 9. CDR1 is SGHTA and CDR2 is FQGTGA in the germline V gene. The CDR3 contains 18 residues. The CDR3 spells CASSLSPWTSGRDNEQFF. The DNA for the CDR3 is TGTGCCAGCAGCTTATCCCCTTGGACTAGCGGGAGAGACAATGAGCAGTTCTTC.

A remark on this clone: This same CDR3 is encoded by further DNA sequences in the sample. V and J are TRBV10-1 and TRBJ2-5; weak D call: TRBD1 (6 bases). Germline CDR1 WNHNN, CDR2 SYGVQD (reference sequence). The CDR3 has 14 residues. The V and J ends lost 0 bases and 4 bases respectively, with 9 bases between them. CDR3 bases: TGCGCCAGCAGTGAGTCGGGGGCGGGAGAGACCCAGTACTTC. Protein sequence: CASSESGAGETQYF.

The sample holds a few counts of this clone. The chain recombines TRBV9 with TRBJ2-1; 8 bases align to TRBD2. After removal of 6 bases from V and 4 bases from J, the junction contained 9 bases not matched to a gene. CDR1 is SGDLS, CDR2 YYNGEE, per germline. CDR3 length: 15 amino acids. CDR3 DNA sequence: TGTGCCAGCACGGCGGGAGGTGGACCTTACAATGAGCAGTTCTTC. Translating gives CASTAGGGPYNEQFF.

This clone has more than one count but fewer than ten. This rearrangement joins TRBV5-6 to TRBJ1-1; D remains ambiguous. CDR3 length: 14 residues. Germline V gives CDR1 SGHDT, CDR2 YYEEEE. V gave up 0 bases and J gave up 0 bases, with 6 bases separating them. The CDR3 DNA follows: TGTGCCAGCAGCTTGGTTTGGGTGAACACTGAAGCTTTCTTT. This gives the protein CASSLVWVNTEAFF.

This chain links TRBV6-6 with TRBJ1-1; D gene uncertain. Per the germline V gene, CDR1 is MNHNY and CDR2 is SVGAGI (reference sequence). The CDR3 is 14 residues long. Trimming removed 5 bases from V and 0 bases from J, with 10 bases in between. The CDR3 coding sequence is TGTGCCAGCAGTAAGACAAGCATGAACACTGAAGCTTTCTTT. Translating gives CASSKTSMNTEAFF.

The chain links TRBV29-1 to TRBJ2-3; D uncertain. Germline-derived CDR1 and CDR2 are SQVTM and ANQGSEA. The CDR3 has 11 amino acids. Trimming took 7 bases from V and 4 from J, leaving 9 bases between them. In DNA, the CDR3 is TGCAGCGCCCGGCCCCCAGATACGCAGTATTTT. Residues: CSARPPDTQYF.

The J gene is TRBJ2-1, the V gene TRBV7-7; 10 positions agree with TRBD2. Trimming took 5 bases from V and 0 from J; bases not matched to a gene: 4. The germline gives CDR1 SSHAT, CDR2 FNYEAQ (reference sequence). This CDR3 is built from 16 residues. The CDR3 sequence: CASSKLAGSSYNEQFF. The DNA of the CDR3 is TGTGCCAGCAGCAAACTAGCGGGGAGCTCCTACAATGAGCAGTTCTTC.

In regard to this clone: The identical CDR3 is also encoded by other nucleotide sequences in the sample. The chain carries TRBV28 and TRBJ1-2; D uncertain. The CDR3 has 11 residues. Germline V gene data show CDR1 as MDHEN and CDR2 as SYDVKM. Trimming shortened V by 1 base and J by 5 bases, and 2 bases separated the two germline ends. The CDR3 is CASSLLYGYTF. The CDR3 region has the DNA TGTGCCAGCAGTTTATTGTATGGCTACACCTTC.

CDR3 nucleotide sequence: TGTGCCAGCCTCCGGGCCTCAGATAGTATGAACACTGAAGCTTTCTTT. It specifies CASLRASDSMNTEAFF. The genes are TRBV6-6 and TRBJ1-1; D gene unclear. V was trimmed by 8 bases and J by 0 bases, leaving 19 bases between them. The CDR3 length is 16 residues. Germline V gene lookup returns CDR1 MNHNY and CDR2 SVGAGI (reference sequence).

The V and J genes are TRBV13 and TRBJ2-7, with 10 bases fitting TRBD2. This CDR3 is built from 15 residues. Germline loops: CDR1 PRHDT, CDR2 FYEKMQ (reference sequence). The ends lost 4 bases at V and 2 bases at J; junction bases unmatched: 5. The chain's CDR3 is CASSYTLAGAYEQYF. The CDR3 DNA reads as TGTGCCAGCAGCTACACCCTAGCGGGAGCCTACGAGCAGTACTTC.

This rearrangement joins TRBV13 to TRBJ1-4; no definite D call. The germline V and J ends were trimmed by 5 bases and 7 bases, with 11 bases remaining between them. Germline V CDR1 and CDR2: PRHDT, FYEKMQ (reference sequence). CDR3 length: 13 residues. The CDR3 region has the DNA TGTGCCAGCAGCCCCAGGCGGGGTGAAAAACTGTTTTTT. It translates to CASSPRRGEKLFF.